This entry is about one TCR beta chain. Its antigen is unknown. A much bigger clone sits one base away, suggesting this may be a read error. The conserved closing phenylalanine or tryptophan is absent in this CDR3, likely reflecting a read error. This sample is part of a study of Graves' ophthalmopathy and Graves' hyperthyroidism. The sequenced template was RNA, covering the TCR beta CDR3 region. HTBI-primed first-round RT-PCR preceded second-round multiplex PCR. TCRdb recomputed calls from the multiplex PCR reads with MiXCR, one row per CDR3 protein. The sample consists of more than 300,000 distinct CDR3 sequences, approximately 15% of them appearing once. Findings of the study overall: Ophthalmopathy progression was predicted by the model at roughly 66% sensitivity and about 79% specificity. Among expanded thyroid clonotypes above 0.001 frequency, most also occurred in blood.

Sequencing used peripheral blood. The clonotype originates from a woman aged 18-29 years with stable Graves' hyperthyroidism.

The CDR3 reads CASRPSGTAIYGYTV. The CDR3 nucleotides are TGTGCCAGCAGGCCAAGTGGGACAGCCATCTATGGCTACACCGTC. This chain links TRBV6-2 or TRBV6-3 with TRBJ1-2; TRBD1 agrees at 7 bases. V lost 6 bases and J lost 4; bases outside the gene matches: 11. Per the germline V gene, CDR1 is MNHEY and CDR2 is SVGEGT. CDR3 length equals 15 residues.